A single sample is the source of the 20 T cell receptor beta chains below, sequenced in a study of T-cell memory formation after mild COVID-19. From the 5' RACE reads, TCRdb called clonotypes with MiXCR, one entry per CDR3 protein. The sample yields about 400,000 distinct CDR3 sequences, 15% to 20% seen once. Sequencing input: PBMCs or a T cell subset sorted from them (not recorded which). These receptors originate from a man younger than 35 who had mild COVID-19 (a few samples of this study predate the infection). Cell type and time point are not known.

This clonotype was counted many times. V and J are TRBV7-2 and TRBJ1-1; D is unresolved. The CDR3 runs to 14 residues. Germline CDR1 is SGHTA and CDR2 is FQGNSA. V lost 5 bases and J 10 bases, leaving 20 bases between the germline ends. Written as DNA, the CDR3 is TGTGCCAGCAGCCCAGAACTGGGAACGATGAGAGCTTTCTTT. Its protein is CASSPELGTMRAFF.

The chain carries TRBV7-9 and TRBJ1-6; TRBD1 aligns across 7 bases. The CDR3 loop spans 14 amino acids. Losses at the gene ends were 3 bases for V and 8 bases for J; bases not matched to a gene: 4. The germline gives CDR1 SEHNR, CDR2 FQNEAQ (reference sequence). CDR3 sequence (DNA): TGTGCCAGCAGCTTCACAGGGGATCATTCACCCCTCCACTTT. It yields the protein CASSFTGDHSPLHF. The entire variable domain, with the rest obtained from reference TRBV7-9 and TRBJ1-6, is as follows: DTGVSQNPRHKITKRGQNVTFRCDPISEHNRLYWYRQTLGQGPEFLTYFQNEAQLEKSRLLSDRFSAERPKGSFSTLEIQRTEQGDSAMYLCASSFTGDHSPLHFGNGTRLTVT.

This clonotype has only a few counts. The chain links TRBV7-2 to TRBJ1-2; D call uncertain. Trimming removed 1 base from V and 5 bases from J, with 8 bases in between. The CDR3 consists of 13 residues. Germline values: CDR1 SGHTA, CDR2 FQGNSA. The CDR3 DNA sequence: TGTGCCAGCAGCTTAGGGGAAGGGTATGGCTACACCTTC. It is translated as CASSLGEGYGYTF.

This clonotype was found a few times. V gene TRBV4-1 combines with J gene TRBJ1-5, with a tentative D call TRBD1 (6 bases). The length of the CDR3 is 15 residues. Germline V CDR1 and CDR2: MGHRA, YSYEKL. V was clipped by 1 base and J by 6 bases, with 13 bases between them. In DNA, the CDR3 is TGCGCCAGCAGCCAAGGAGGGGGTAGAGGTCAGCCCCAGCATTTT. Residues: CASSQGGGRGQPQHF.

The chain joins TRBV24-1 to TRBJ1-3, with 7 bases that match TRBD1. The CDR3 has 15 amino acids. The V segment lost 4 bases and the J segment 4 bases; nucleotides outside the gene matches: 6. Germline assignment: CDR1 KGHDR and CDR2 SFDVKD. The CDR3 DNA follows: TGTGCCACCAGTGACCCCCGGACAGGCGGAAACACCATATATTTT. It yields the protein CATSDPRTGGNTIYF.

This rearrangement joins TRBV6-6 to TRBJ2-2, with D possibly being TRBD1 (5 bases). CDR1 MNHNY and CDR2 SVGAGI come from the germline V gene (reference sequence). V was trimmed by 2 bases and J by 4 bases, leaving 11 bases between them. CDR3 length: 15 amino acids. In nucleotides, the CDR3 is TGTGCCAGCAGTTACGGGCAGGGTAGCACCGGGGAGCTGTTTTTT. It is translated as CASSYGQGSTGELFF.

This clonotype was detected only a few times. The V and J genes are TRBV6-2 or TRBV6-3 and TRBJ2-7; 7 bases match TRBD1. This CDR3 region has 16 residues. Germline values: CDR1 MNHEY, CDR2 SVGEGT. V shed 5 bases, J shed 7 bases, and the junction held 17 bases outside the gene matches. Here the CDR3 DNA reads TGTGCCAGCAGTGAACGAGGGGGCCCCACAGGAAGGGAGCAGTACGTC. This translates into CASSERGGPTGREQYV.

This clonotype has just a few counts. The CDR3 spells CASSSSRPGQETQYF. The DNA for the CDR3 is TGTGCCAGCAGCTCCTCCAGACCGGGCCAAGAGACCCAGTACTTC. The V and J genes are TRBV7-3 and TRBJ2-5; D call uncertain. This CDR3 is 15 amino acids long. The V and J ends lost 4 bases and 1 base respectively, with 13 bases between them. From germline, CDR1 is SGHTA and CDR2 FQGTGA.

This chain connects TRBV12-3 or TRBV12-4 to TRBJ1-1; 9 bases line up with TRBD1. J gave up 6 bases and V 2 bases, and 7 bases lay outside the gene matches. The CDR3 is 15 amino acids. The CDR3 reads CASSLWGQGRAEAFF. The CDR3 region has the DNA TGTGCCAGCAGTTTATGGGGACAGGGAAGGGCTGAAGCTTTCTTT.

The chain has TRBV20-1 and TRBJ2-2; possibly TRBD1 or TRBD2 for D (5 bases each). The germline V and J ends were trimmed by 3 bases and 1 base, with 15 bases remaining between them. The CDR3 contains 16 residues. Germline V CDR1 and CDR2: DFQATT, SNEGSKA (reference sequence). Written as DNA, the CDR3 is TGCAGTGCTAGGGTGTCGAGGGGCGAGAACACCGGGGAGCTGTTTTTT. Its translation: CSARVSRGENTGELFF.

The V call is TRBV5-1, the J call TRBJ1-5; D is possibly TRBD1 (6 bases). Deletions cut 5 bases from V and 3 bases from J, with 9 bases between. In germline, CDR1 is SGHRS, CDR2 YFSETQ. This CDR3 is 13 amino acids long. Written as DNA, the CDR3 is TGCGCCAGCAGAGGGGGTCCCAATCAGCCCCAGCATTTT. Residues: CASRGGPNQPQHF.

This clonotype has just one count. The chain carries TRBV9 and TRBJ2-2, with D unclear. Germline CDR1 reads SGDLS; CDR2 reads YYNGEE. The CDR3 has 14 amino acids. V gave up 3 bases and J gave up 3 bases, with 9 bases separating them. The CDR3 spells CASSDNRHTGELFF. In DNA form, the CDR3 reads TGTGCCAGCAGCGACAACAGACACACCGGGGAGCTGTTTTTT.

This clonotype has only a few counts. This CDR3 is CSASGGVAPQHF. The CDR3 bases are TGCAGTGCTAGCGGGGGCGTCGCGCCCCAGCATTTT. The J gene is TRBJ1-5, the V gene TRBV20-1; possibly TRBD1 for D (6 bases). The CDR3 is made up of 12 amino acids. Trimming removed 3 bases at V and 9 bases at J, with 12 bases between. Germline V CDR1 and CDR2: DFQATT, SNEGSKA (reference sequence).

V is TRBV5-1 and J is TRBJ1-1; 7 nucleotides line up with TRBD1. V gave up 4 bases and J gave up 6 bases; unmatched junction bases: 9. Germline-derived CDR1 and CDR2 are SGHRS and YFSETQ. This CDR3 comprises 14 residues. CDR3: CASSPGGGESEAFF. The CDR3 coding sequence is TGCGCCAGCAGCCCAGGGGGGGGCGAGTCTGAAGCTTTCTTT.

The rearrangement joins TRBV9 to TRBJ2-7; TRBD2 matches at 10 bases. The V gene's germline CDR1 is SGDLS and CDR2 YYNGEE. The CDR3 consists of 16 residues. The V gene end was trimmed by 1 base and the J gene end by 4 bases; junction bases not matched to a gene: 8. For the CDR3, the DNA is TGTGCCAGCAGCGTATCAGGGACTAGCGTCGGGTACGAGCAGTACTTC. Translation: CASSVSGTSVGYEQYF.

This clonotype has a handful of counts. The V call is TRBV7-2, the J call TRBJ1-3, with a weak D call TRBD1 (5 bases). Germline V gene lookup returns CDR1 SGHTA and CDR2 FQGNSA. Deletions cut 5 bases from V and 4 bases from J, with 18 bases between. CDR3 length: 16 amino acids. CDR3 region: CASSLAMGGSGNTIYF. The CDR3 DNA follows: TGTGCCAGCAGCCTCGCAATGGGGGGTTCAGGAAACACCATATATTTT.

This clonotype was seen a handful of times. The chain joins TRBV20-1 to TRBJ2-7; D may be TRBD1 (6 bases). Germline V gives CDR1 DFQATT, CDR2 SNEGSKA (reference sequence). Trimming removed 3 bases from V and 0 bases from J, with 12 bases in between. This CDR3 spans 14 amino acids. The CDR3 DNA sequence: TGCAGTGCTAGGGAAGGACAGAGCTCCTACGAGCAGTACTTC. Its protein product is CSAREGQSSYEQYF.

The rearrangement links TRBV7-6 to TRBJ1-1; D unclear. This CDR3 has 13 amino acids. CDR1 is SGHVS, CDR2 FNYEAQ, per germline. V was cut by 4 bases and J by 0 bases, with 6 bases left in between. Here the CDR3 DNA reads TGTGCCAGCAGCTACCGGATGAACACTGAAGCTTTCTTT. The encoded protein is CASSYRMNTEAFF. The full variable domain, rest sourced from reference TRBV7-6 and TRBJ1-1, is GAGVSQSPRYKVTKRGQDVALRCDPISGHVSLYWYRQALGQGPEFLTYFNYEAQQDKSGLPNDRFSAERPEGSISTLTIQRTEQRDSAMYRCASSYRMNTEAFFGQGTRLTVV.

The rearrangement uses TRBV6-2 or TRBV6-3 and TRBJ2-1; 10 bases fit TRBD2. Germline CDR1 is MNHEY and CDR2 is SVGEGT. This CDR3 has 18 amino acids. V gave up 4 bases and J gave up 6 bases; unmatched junction bases: 15. CDR3 nucleotides: TGTGCCAGCAGTTTCAGGCTAGCGGGGGCTATATATGCCAATGAGCAGTTCTTC. It is translated as CASSFRLAGAIYANEQFF.

This chain links TRBV7-2 with TRBJ2-3; tentatively, D is TRBD2 (6 bases). The V end lost 1 base, the J end lost 0 bases, and 11 bases lay between the germline ends. The CDR3 has 16 amino acids. Germline V lookup: CDR1 SGHTA, CDR2 FQGNSA. CDR3 sequence reads: CASSLDTGVSTDTQYF. The CDR3 coding sequence is TGTGCCAGCAGCTTAGATACGGGGGTCAGCACAGATACGCAGTATTTT.